These 19 T cell receptor beta chains originate from one sample sequenced in a study of identical twins. TCRdb re-called the 5' RACE reads through MiXCR, storing one row per CDR3 protein. The sample consists of hundreds of thousands of distinct CDR3 sequences, around a sixth of them appearing once. The same specimen was also included in a second study, on T cells expressing NK-cell markers.

The specimen was PBMCs. The receptors stem from a woman younger than 30 in good health.

This clonotype was seen many times. The chain employs TRBV29-1 and TRBJ2-2; 9 bases match TRBD2. The germline V gene encodes CDR1 SQVTM and CDR2 ANQGSEA. This CDR3 contains 15 residues. Germline trimming cut 6 bases from V and 0 bases from J; bases unmatched to any gene: 5. This CDR3 reads CSVVAGATNTGELFF. In DNA, the CDR3 is TGCAGCGTGGTAGCGGGAGCCACGAACACCGGGGAGCTGTTTTTT.

This clonotype turned up a few times. V is TRBV5-1 and J is TRBJ2-2, with a weak D call TRBD1 (6 bases). CDR3 length: 15 residues. Trimming pared 6 bases from V and 7 bases from J, leaving 19 bases between. CDR1 and CDR2 from the germline V gene are SGHRS and YFSETQ. The CDR3 protein is CASNTGTTSLGELFF. DNA for the CDR3: TGCGCCAGCAATACCGGGACAACCTCACTCGGGGAGCTGTTTTTT.

The genes are TRBV12-3 or TRBV12-4 and TRBJ1-5; D remains unclear. V lost 7 bases and J lost 9, with 16 bases in between. This CDR3 has 13 amino acids. The CDR3 here is CASTPDLRRPQHF. The CDR3 region has the DNA TGTGCCAGCACCCCGGACCTCCGTCGGCCCCAGCATTTT.

There are a few counts of this clonotype. This chain links TRBV10-1 with TRBJ2-3; 7 bases map to TRBD2. V dropped 6 bases and J dropped 0; count of bases not matched to a gene: 3. The CDR3 sequence is 14 residues long. Germline assignment: CDR1 WNHNN and CDR2 SYGVQD (reference sequence). CDR3 sequence reads: CASRERGSTDTQYF. CDR3 coding DNA: TGCGCCAGCAGGGAGCGGGGTAGCACAGATACGCAGTATTTT.

The V and J genes are TRBV7-3 and TRBJ1-1; D is uncertain. Germline V CDR1 and CDR2: SGHTA, FQGTGA. CDR3 length equals 14 residues. V shed 1 base and J shed 5 bases, with 11 bases lying between them. The CDR3 is CASSLIGRLTEAFF. Here the CDR3 DNA reads TGTGCCAGCAGCTTAATAGGGAGACTGACTGAAGCTTTCTTT.

This clonotype was seen more than once but under ten times. The rearrangement joins TRBV3-1 to TRBJ2-7, with 9 bases that match TRBD1. Germline CDR1 LGHDT, CDR2 YNNKEL (reference sequence). After removal of 6 bases from V and 2 bases from J, the junction contained 11 bases not matched to a gene. The CDR3 length is 16 residues. The CDR3, as DNA: TGTGCCAGCAGTCCCACCGGGACAGGGCCACCCTACGAGCAGTACTTC. Its protein is CASSPTGTGPPYEQYF.

The chain links TRBV12-3 or TRBV12-4 to TRBJ2-7, with 11 nucleotides matching TRBD1. CDR3 length: 13 residues. V was clipped by 7 bases and J by 4 bases; unmatched bases: 3. The CDR3 protein is CASTRDRGYEQYF. The CDR3 bases are TGTGCCAGCACCCGGGACAGGGGGTACGAGCAGTACTTC.

This clonotype was seen many times. In DNA, the CDR3 is TGCAGCGTTGCCCCGGACGTCCGGGGAGGAATTGAGCAGTTCTTC. Encoded protein: CSVAPDVRGGIEQFF. The V and J genes are TRBV29-1 and TRBJ2-1, with D maybe TRBD2 (6 bases). The germline gives CDR1 SQVTM, CDR2 ANQGSEA. CDR3 length equals 15 residues. The V end lost 4 bases, the J end lost 9 bases, and 22 bases lay between the germline ends.

This clonotype was found a few times. This chain connects TRBV9 to TRBJ2-6, with D unclear. Between the trimmed V and J ends, which lost 4 bases and 2 bases, there was a span of 10 bases. CDR3 length: 15 residues. Germline V gene lookup returns CDR1 SGDLS and CDR2 YYNGEE. This CDR3 is CASSTLLAGANVLTF. The CDR3 region has the DNA TGTGCCAGCAGCACACTTTTGGCTGGGGCCAACGTCCTGACTTTC.

This clonotype was detected only a few times. The V call is TRBV29-1, the J call TRBJ2-3, with D perhaps TRBD2 (7 bases). This CDR3 is built from 13 residues. With 4 bases removed from V and 6 bases from J, the gap between germline ends came to 14 bases. Germline assignment: CDR1 SQVTM and CDR2 ANQGSEA. CDR3 region: CSVVVGGPDTQYF. The CDR3 region has the DNA TGCAGCGTTGTGGTGGGGGGGCCGGATACGCAGTATTTT.

The chain carries TRBV20-1 and TRBJ1-1, with D possibly TRBD1 on 6 matching bases. V dropped 3 bases and J dropped 0 bases, with 17 bases sitting between them. The germline V gene has CDR1 DFQATT and CDR2 SNEGSKA (reference sequence). This CDR3 has 16 amino acids. The CDR3 sequence is CSARGDRFPMNTEAFF. CDR3 in DNA: TGCAGTGCTAGGGGTGACAGGTTCCCTATGAACACTGAAGCTTTCTTT.

Only a few counts were recorded for this clonotype. The chain is built from TRBV7-9 and TRBJ1-1; D gene ambiguous. Trimming removed 0 bases at V and 8 bases at J, with 7 bases between. The CDR3 is made up of 12 amino acids. Germline V lookup: CDR1 SEHNR, CDR2 FQNEAQ (reference sequence). The CDR3 loop reads CASSLANGEAFF. CDR3 sequence (DNA): TGTGCCAGCAGCTTAGCGAATGGGGAAGCTTTCTTT.

DNA for the CDR3: TGTGCCAGCAGTTCCGGGGATGAGAGAACGCAGTATTTT. Amino acids: CASSSGDERTQYF. The chain links TRBV12-3 or TRBV12-4 to TRBJ2-3, with D maybe TRBD2 (5 bases). The CDR3 runs to 13 residues. The V end was cut by 4 bases, the J end by 9 bases, with 14 bases between.

This clonotype came up a few times. The genes are TRBV5-1 and TRBJ2-1; TRBD1 matches 7 bases. Germline assignment: CDR1 SGHRS and CDR2 YFSETQ. This CDR3 region has 13 residues. The ends lost 0 bases at V and 9 bases at J; junction bases unmatched: 3. CDR3 in amino acids: CASSLEGAAEQFF. CDR3 in DNA: TGCGCCAGCAGCTTGGAGGGGGCAGCTGAGCAGTTCTTC. Based on the CDR3 plus reference TRBV5-1 and TRBJ2-1, the full variable domain is KAGVTQTPRYLIKTRGQQVTLSCSPISGHRSVSWYQQTPGQGLQFLFEYFSETQRNKGNFPGRFSGRQFSNSRSEMNVSTLELGDSALYLCASSLEGAAEQFFGPGTRLTVL.

This chain uses TRBV15 with TRBJ2-1, with 8 bases that match TRBD2. Germline CDR1 is LNHNV and CDR2 is YYDKDF (reference sequence). This CDR3 has 16 residues. J was trimmed by 7 bases and V by 2 bases; bases with no gene match: 10. For the CDR3, the DNA is TGTGCCACCAGCAGACAAACACCGGGACTAGGAAATGAGCAGTTCTTC. Its protein is CATSRQTPGLGNEQFF.

This chain links TRBV5-1 with TRBJ2-7; D possibly corresponds to TRBD2 (5 bases). Trimming pared 5 bases from V and 5 bases from J, leaving 11 bases between. Germline-derived CDR1 and CDR2 are SGHRS and YFSETQ. The CDR3 consists of 12 residues. CDR3 loop: CASSRTSNEQYF. For the CDR3, the DNA is TGCGCCAGCAGTAGGACTTCGAACGAGCAGTACTTC.

This clonotype has a handful of counts. V and J are TRBV5-1 and TRBJ2-3; tentatively, D is TRBD1 (6 bases). Trimming shortened V by 0 bases and J by 3 bases, and 17 bases separated the two germline ends. This CDR3 has 17 amino acids. CDR1 SGHRS and CDR2 YFSETQ come from the germline V gene. CDR3: CASSLALQGGVTDTQYF. The CDR3 DNA reads as TGCGCCAGCAGCTTGGCCTTACAGGGCGGTGTGACAGATACGCAGTATTTT.

This clonotype was detected a few times. The V gene is TRBV9, the J gene TRBJ2-3; D is possibly TRBD2 (6 bases). The CDR3 has 15 residues. Looked up from germline, CDR1 is SGDLS and CDR2 is YYNGEE. With 0 bases removed from V and 4 bases from J, the gap between germline ends came to 12 bases. The CDR3 loop reads CASSVEVLASDTQYF. DNA of the CDR3: TGTGCCAGCAGCGTAGAAGTACTAGCCTCAGATACGCAGTATTTT.

The rearrangement joins TRBV12-3 or TRBV12-4 to TRBJ1-1; 7 bases align to TRBD1. This CDR3 has 14 residues. The V segment lost 5 bases and the J segment 7 bases; nucleotides outside the gene matches: 10. The CDR3 DNA reads TGTGCCAGCAGTCGGAGGACAGGTGGGGGTGAAGCTTTCTTT. This translates into CASSRRTGGGEAFF.